This record looks at one TCR beta chain sequence and its context. CDR1 is SNHLY, CDR2 FYNNEI, per germline. The CDR3 extends over 15 amino acids. V was shortened by 5 bases and J by 1 base, with 12 bases between the two germline ends. The sample comes from a study of OX40 agonist ivuxolimab in advanced cancers. Exclusion applied to patients with autoimmune disease history or systemic immunosuppression. Data came from immunoSEQ multiplex PCR; TCRdb stores just in-frame clones and leaves some out. The table includes some 97,000 clones, about 88% detected once. This specimen was CD4+ or CD8+ T cells sorted from blood, taken in a trial of the OX40 agonist ivuxolimab. This rearrangement joins TRBV2 to TRBJ1-5; tentative D call: TRBD1 (5 bases). This TCR was sampled from an adult with an advanced solid tumor such as melanoma, head and neck, liver or kidney cancer. The CDR3 region is CASSIQAGSNQPQHF. The CDR3 DNA reads TGTGCCAGCAGTATACAGGCGGGGAGCAATCAGCCCCAGCATTTT.